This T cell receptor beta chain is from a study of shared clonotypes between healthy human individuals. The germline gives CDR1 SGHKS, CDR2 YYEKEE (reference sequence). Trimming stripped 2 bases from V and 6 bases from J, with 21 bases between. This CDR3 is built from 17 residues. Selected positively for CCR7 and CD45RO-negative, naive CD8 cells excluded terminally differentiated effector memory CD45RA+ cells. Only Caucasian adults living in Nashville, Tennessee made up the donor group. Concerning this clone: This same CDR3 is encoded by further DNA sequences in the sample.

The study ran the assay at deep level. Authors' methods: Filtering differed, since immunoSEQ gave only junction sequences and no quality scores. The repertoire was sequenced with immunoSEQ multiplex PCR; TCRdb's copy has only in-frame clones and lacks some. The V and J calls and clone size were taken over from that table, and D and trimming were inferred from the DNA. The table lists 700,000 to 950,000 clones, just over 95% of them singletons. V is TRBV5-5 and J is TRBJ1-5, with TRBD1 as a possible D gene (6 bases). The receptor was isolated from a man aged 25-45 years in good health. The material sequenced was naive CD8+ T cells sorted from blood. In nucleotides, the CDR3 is TGTGCCAGCAGCTTTCGGGAGGCGGGGGGGCGATTTCAGCCCCAGCATTTT. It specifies CASSFREAGGRFQPQHF.